What follows is one TCR beta chain and its context. As yet, its antigen is unknown. These data come from a study of radiation and T cells in renal cell carcinoma. Time point indicated: blood 4 weeks post-SBRT, at nephrectomy. Sample treatment: 15 Gy SBRT to primary tumor, nephrectomy 4 weeks later. Nephrectomy followed 15 Gy stereotactic body radiation by 4 weeks. Radiation-treated patients gave blood at baseline, week 2 and week 4. The CDR3 covers 12 residues. Germline V gene sequence: CDR1 WSHSY, CDR2 SAAADI. V lost 3 bases, J lost 13 bases, and 13 bases lay in between. Sequenced by immunoSEQ multiplex PCR; TCRdb stores in-frame clones only, minus some. The sample includes about 62,000 clones, over 65% of them seen just once. Study-wide points: No pretreatment tumor biopsies were available for baseline clonotypes. Top tumor clonotypes rose in blood 2 weeks post-radiation, then contracted.

This material consisted of blood, taken from a patient whose treatment included radiotherapy and nephrectomy. The chain combines TRBV10-2 with TRBJ2-1; the D is unclear. This TCR derives from a man in his 60s with renal cell carcinoma. CDR3 bases: TGCGCCAGCAGTGAAGGTGGCACGCGTCAGTTCTTC. Protein product: CASSEGGTRQFF.